The clone carrying this TCR beta chain has ten or more counts. Its antigen is undetermined. The sorting of naive CD8 T cells used the CD8+CD4-CCR7+CD45RA+ phenotype. The source of the sample is a study of molecular identifiers for immune sequencing clone quantification. Study-level background: Replicates involved a five-way split of RNA from 20,000 or 100,000 naive CD8 cells, with sequencing of four. General study results and limits: More than 97% of effector molecules, versus under 1% of naive-cell molecules, belonged to clones above 20 RNA copies.

With listed TCR primers and previously described methods, bulk TCR libraries were prepared. TCRdb itself ran the PCR reads through MiXCR, one entry per CDR3 protein. The sample gives about 640,000 distinct CDR3 sequences, around 20% of which show up once; under 0.95% is in the top ten. Trimming stripped 4 bases from V and 4 bases from J, with 7 bases between. Germline CDR1 and CDR2: MNHEY and SVGEGT. The CDR3 contains 12 residues. V usage is TRBV6-2 or TRBV6-3 and J usage is TRBJ2-5; D might be TRBD1 (6 bases). This clonotype originated in a human donor in good health. Some libraries in this study had Jurkat cell RNA spiked in. Sequencing was performed on naive CD8+ T cells from blood, with Jurkat cell RNA spiked in. Specified subset: FACS-sorted CD8+CD4-CCR7+CD45RA+ naive T cells. The chain's CDR3 is CASSSRGETQYF. The CDR3 nucleotides read TGTGCCAGCAGTTCCAGGGGAGAGACCCAGTACTTC.